These 23 T cell receptor beta chains were sequenced from one sample in a study of T cells in Graves' hyperthyroidism and ophthalmopathy. It was RNA transcripts that yielded the amplified TCR beta CDR3 regions. The primer set for the first-round RT-PCR of the TCR CDR3 was HTBI. TCRdb processed the multiplex PCR reads anew with MiXCR; each CDR3 protein has one entry. Of 300,000 to 450,000 distinct CDR3 sequences listed, around 16% are singletons. Sequencing was performed on blood. These receptors were obtained from a woman in her late teens or twenties with Graves' hyperthyroidism that later progressed to Graves' ophthalmopathy.

This clonotype was observed many times. The J gene is TRBJ1-2, the V gene TRBV12-3 or TRBV12-4; TRBD1 aligns across 7 bases. The junction had 3 bases not matched to a gene; V was cut back by 0 bases and J by 2 bases. The CDR3 covers 15 residues. Written as DNA, the CDR3 is TGTGCCAGCAGTTTAGCCCCGGGACAGAACTATGGCTACACCTTC. Translation: CASSLAPGQNYGYTF.

The rearrangement links TRBV11-1 to TRBJ2-1; 10 bases line up with TRBD2. Germline-derived CDR1 and CDR2 are SGHAT and FQDESV (reference sequence). This CDR3 spans 15 amino acids. V gave up 2 bases and J gave up 5 bases; unmatched junction bases: 3. As DNA, the CDR3 is TGTGCCAGCAGCTTAAGGACTAGCGGAGACAATGAGCAGTTCTTC. Residues: CASSLRTSGDNEQFF.

The genes are TRBV6-2 or TRBV6-3 and TRBJ2-7, with D perhaps TRBD1 (6 bases). Germline assignment: CDR1 MNHEY and CDR2 SVGEGT. The CDR3 has 14 residues. Trimming took 0 bases from V and 7 from J, leaving 13 bases between them. DNA for the CDR3: TGTGCCAGCAGTTACTCGGCAGGGGTGGGGGAGCAGTACTTC. This sequence encodes CASSYSAGVGEQYF.

The CDR3 spells CSARQGGTGELFF. The CDR3 DNA is TGCAGCGCCCGACAGGGGGGCACCGGGGAGCTGTTTTTT. The chain has TRBV29-1 and TRBJ2-2; 9 bases fit TRBD1. CDR3 size: 13 residues. The V gene's germline CDR1 is SQVTM and CDR2 ANQGSEA. J was trimmed by 4 bases and V by 7 bases; bases with no gene match: 4.

This chain links TRBV7-9 with TRBJ1-4; D perhaps matches TRBD1 (5 bases). The CDR3 covers 13 residues. Germline CDR1 SEHNR, CDR2 FQNEAQ (reference sequence). Trimming removed 4 bases from V and 7 bases from J, with 10 bases in between. CDR3 bases: TGTGCCAGCAGCTGGCGGGGGGGTGAAAAACTGTTTTTT. Its translation is CASSWRGGEKLFF. Using reference TRBV7-9 and TRBJ1-4 for the parts outside the CDR3, the full variable domain is DTGVSQNPRHKITKRGQNVTFRCDPISEHNRLYWYRQTLGQGPEFLTYFQNEAQLEKSRLLSDRFSAERPKGSFSTLEIQRTEQGDSAMYLCASSWRGGEKLFFGSGTQLSVL.

This clonotype has ten or more counts. The chain carries TRBV2 and TRBJ2-3; D not resolved. V was shortened by 5 bases and J by 12 bases, with 3 bases between the two germline ends. The CDR3 runs to 8 residues. The V gene's germline CDR1 is SNHLY and CDR2 FYNNEI. CDR3 in DNA: TGTGCCAGCAGTATTCAGTATTTT. Encoded protein: CASSIQYF.

The chain carries TRBV7-9 and TRBJ2-5; TRBD1 or TRBD2 may be the D gene (5 bases each). The CDR3 is 17 amino acids. Deletions cut 2 bases from V and 7 bases from J, with 23 bases between. Germline lookup yields CDR1 SEHNR and CDR2 FQNEAQ (reference sequence). Here the CDR3 reads CASSLPRDANKRLTQYF. The CDR3 nucleotides are TGTGCCAGCAGCTTACCCCGGGACGCCAATAAGCGTTTGACCCAGTACTTC.

This clonotype was recorded at least ten times. The chain employs TRBV3-1 and TRBJ2-3, with no clear D. The CDR3 extends over 19 amino acids. CDR1 and CDR2 (germline): LGHDT, YNNKEL (reference sequence). Trimming removed 0 bases from V and 1 base from J, with 20 bases in between. In DNA, the CDR3 is TGTGCCAGCAGCCAAGATCTGATCGGGTCAGCGCCACGCACAGATACGCAGTATTTT. As protein: CASSQDLIGSAPRTDTQYF.

This clonotype showed up many times. The V gene is TRBV5-1, the J gene TRBJ1-1; no clear D. The germline gives CDR1 SGHRS, CDR2 YFSETQ. V was trimmed by 1 base and J by 3 bases, leaving 10 bases between them. This CDR3 is 14 amino acids long. The CDR3 coding sequence is TGCGCCAGCAGCTTGTACAGTCAGGACACTGAAGCTTTCTTT. Protein: CASSLYSQDTEAFF.

This chain connects TRBV7-9 to TRBJ2-3; D gene uncertain. Trimming cost V 3 bases and J 9 bases, with 10 bases left between them. Germline V CDR1 and CDR2: SEHNR, FQNEAQ (reference sequence). This CDR3 comprises 12 residues. The DNA for the CDR3 is TGTGCCAGCAGCTTCCCGGGTGGGACGCAGTATTTT. Translating gives CASSFPGGTQYF.

In its sample, this clonotype was seen many times. DNA for the CDR3: TGTGCCAGCAGTGAACGGCTAGCGGGAGTGGGCGCAGATACGCAGTATTTT. Translating it yields CASSERLAGVGADTQYF. This chain joins TRBV2 and TRBJ2-3, with 10 bases fitting TRBD2. Germline V gene lookup returns CDR1 SNHLY and CDR2 FYNNEI. V shed 2 bases and J 4 bases; nucleotides not matched to a gene: 9. The CDR3 sequence is 17 residues long. Full variable domain (missing parts from reference TRBV2 and TRBJ2-3): EPEVTQTPSHQVTQMGQEVILRCVPISNHLYFYWYRQILGQKVEFLVSFYNNEISEKSEIFDDQFSVERPDGSNFTLKIRSTKLEDSAMYFCASSERLAGVGADTQYFGPGTRLTVL.

This clonotype occurred a few times. The chain carries TRBV15 and TRBJ2-3, with 7 bases identical to TRBD2. CDR3 length equals 15 residues. Per the germline V gene, CDR1 is LNHNV and CDR2 is YYDKDF (reference sequence). With V trimmed by 9 bases and J by 10 bases, 19 bases remained unmatched. CDR3 bases: TGTGCCACGGCGGCGGACCCAAGACTAGCCGATGCGCAGTATTTT. Its translation is CATAADPRLADAQYF.

The chain links TRBV4-1 to TRBJ1-1; D might be TRBD1 (5 bases). V shed 0 bases and J shed 1 base, with 9 bases lying between them. Germline CDR1 reads MGHRA; CDR2 reads YSYEKL. The CDR3 is 15 amino acids. The CDR3 coding sequence is TGCGCCAGCAGCCAAGAAGGCACAGGGAACACTGAAGCTTTCTTT. Its translation: CASSQEGTGNTEAFF.

For this clonotype: The junction differs from germline at one of its ends, possibly a read error. V gene TRBV5-1 combines with J gene TRBJ2-3, with 9 bases matching TRBD2. Germline lookup yields CDR1 SGHRS and CDR2 YFSETQ. CDR3 length equals 15 residues. CDR3 amino acids: CASGFSGSRTDTQYF. The DNA of the CDR3 is TGCGCCAGCGGCTTTAGCGGGAGTCGCACAGATACGCAGTATTTT.

The chain employs TRBV19 and TRBJ2-1; perhaps TRBD2 as D (6 bases). The ends were cut back, 2 bases at V and 8 bases at J, with 10 bases in the middle. There are 13 residues in the CDR3. CDR1 is LNHDA and CDR2 is SQIVND in the germline V gene (reference sequence). The CDR3 region is CASSIRRDDEQFF. The CDR3 DNA follows: TGTGCCAGTAGTATAAGGCGGGATGATGAGCAGTTCTTC.

The V call is TRBV5-6, the J call TRBJ1-2, with 8 nucleotides matching TRBD1. After removal of 2 bases from V and 2 bases from J, the junction contained 8 bases not matched to a gene. CDR1 SGHDT and CDR2 YYEEEE come from the germline V gene. The CDR3 totals 16 residues. DNA for the CDR3: TGTGCCAGCAGCTTACAGGGGGAAGCCCTCAACTATGGCTACACCTTC. Translating it yields CASSLQGEALNYGYTF.

This clonotype was detected a few times. The limits of the CDR3 on the DNA are not certain, so only TCRdb's listed CDR3 is given. The rearrangement links TRBV28 to TRBJ2-7; the table's D call, TRBD1, was not checked against the DNA. CDR1 is MDHEN and CDR2 is SYDVKM in the germline V gene. The CDR3 numbers 15 amino acids, ends counted. CDR3 protein: CASSFGPGNPYEQYF.

This chain connects TRBV3-1 to TRBJ2-2; D is perhaps TRBD2 (6 bases). Trimming removed 0 bases at V and 5 bases at J, with 16 bases between. Germline V lookup: CDR1 LGHDT, CDR2 YNNKEL (reference sequence). The CDR3 spans 17 residues. The CDR3 bases are TGTGCCAGCAGCCAAGAAGATGGGGACGGGAGAACCGGGGAGCTGTTTTTT. It specifies CASSQEDGDGRTGELFF.

Ten or more counts support this clonotype. This chain links TRBV5-1 with TRBJ1-1; no clear D gene. Trimming stripped 0 bases from V and 1 base from J, with 4 bases between. The CDR3 length is 13 residues. Germline V gene data show CDR1 as SGHRS and CDR2 as YFSETQ. CDR3 DNA sequence: TGCGCCAGCAGCTTGGCCTGGAACACTGAAGCTTTCTTT. Translation: CASSLAWNTEAFF.

This clonotype was seen at least ten times. This sequence joins TRBV6-1 and TRBJ2-7, with D possibly being TRBD1 (5 bases). V lost 4 bases, J lost 3 bases, and 13 bases lay in between. The length of the CDR3 is 14 residues. Per germline, CDR1 MNHNS and CDR2 SASEGT. In DNA, the CDR3 is TGTGCCAGCAGTGTACAGGATCTTAGCTACGAGCAGTACTTC. Translating it yields CASSVQDLSYEQYF.

This clonotype was detected many times. The rearrangement uses TRBV2 and TRBJ2-6, with no clear D. CDR3 size: 14 residues. CDR1 and CDR2 (germline): SNHLY, FYNNEI. V lost 2 bases and J 0 bases, leaving 2 bases between the germline ends. This CDR3 is CASSEFSGANVLTF. The DNA of the CDR3 is TGTGCCAGCAGTGAATTCTCTGGGGCCAACGTCCTGACTTTC.

The CDR3 bases are TGTGCCAGCAGCCACGTCGGGACAGGGAAGGGTGGGAGCTATGGCTACACCTTC. Translation: CASSHVGTGKGGSYGYTF. The genes are TRBV6-1 and TRBJ1-2, with TRBD1 matching 9 bases. The junction had 18 bases not matched to a gene; V was cut back by 6 bases and J by 4 bases. Per the germline V gene, CDR1 is MNHNS and CDR2 is SASEGT. This CDR3 region has 18 residues.

This clonotype was counted ten times or more. V usage is TRBV28 and J usage is TRBJ2-1; no reliable D call. The V gene's germline CDR1 is MDHEN and CDR2 SYDVKM. The CDR3 runs 15 residues. V lost 4 bases to trimming and J lost 7 bases, with 17 bases between them. In DNA, the CDR3 is TGTGCCAGCAGTTCCCCCCCACTCGCAACTAATGAGCAGTTCTTC. Translating it yields CASSSPPLATNEQFF.